This is a list of T cell receptor beta chains from one sample in a study of T cells in Graves' hyperthyroidism and ophthalmopathy. TCRdb fed the multiplex PCR reads into MiXCR, producing one record per CDR3 protein. This repertoire shows fewer than 900,000 distinct CDR3 sequences, 16% found once; its top ten account for around 7.7%. Source material: blood. The receptors here all came from a young man with Graves' hyperthyroidism. Both conserved end residues are part of each CDR3. D genes are given only for firm matches.

cdr3_length | j_call | v_call | d_call | cdr3_aa
14 | TRBJ1-5 | TRBV28 | NA | CASSFLRGNQPQHF
13 | TRBJ1-1 | TRBV3-1 | NA | CASSQEWGVEAFF
12 | TRBJ2-7 | TRBV6-5 | TRBD1 | CASSSTDRGQYF
15 | TRBJ2-5 | TRBV20-1 | NA | CSARRDRDWQETQYF
15 | TRBJ2-1 | TRBV12-3/TRBV12-4 | TRBD2 | CASSLTTSSENEQFF
12 | TRBJ2-7 | TRBV6-2/TRBV6-3 | TRBD1 | CASKYRGPEQYF
14 | TRBJ2-5 | TRBV2 | TRBD2 | CASKGTSGEGTQYF
17 | TRBJ2-7 | TRBV28 | TRBD2 | CASSYPLKAGASYEQYF
14 | TRBJ2-7 | TRBV4-1 | NA | CASSPSIGSYEQYF
13 | TRBJ2-5 | TRBV11-2 | NA | CASTGQSGETQYF
16 | TRBJ2-3 | TRBV20-1 | TRBD2 | CSARAGGPSGTDTQYF
14 | TRBJ1-2 | TRBV9 | NA | CASSVGGGRYGYTF
14 | TRBJ2-7 | TRBV6-1 | NA | CASKVESAQGEQYF
14 | TRBJ2-5 | TRBV28 | NA | CASSSLGGPETQYF
16 | TRBJ2-3 | TRBV24-1 | NA | CATSDLGTGQSDTQYF
14 | TRBJ2-7 | TRBV28 | TRBD1 | CASSFSTSGGEQYF
16 | TRBJ2-7 | TRBV2 | TRBD2 | CASSKAGTSGMYEQYF
11 | TRBJ1-2 | TRBV7-2 | NA | CASSFVRGYTF
12 | TRBJ2-7 | TRBV28 | NA | CASSLTWNEQYF
15 | TRBJ2-7 | TRBV28 | TRBD1 | CASSRLGQRTYEQYF
13 | TRBJ2-5 | TRBV7-2 | NA | CASGRQSQETQYF
13 | TRBJ1-3 | TRBV2 | NA | CARETEGGNTIYF
16 | TRBJ2-3 | TRBV7-2 | TRBD2 | CASSFRLAGATDTQYF
13 | TRBJ2-4 | TRBV30 | NA | CAWSPPPGDIQYF
15 | TRBJ2-7 | TRBV6-2/TRBV6-3 | NA | CASRPFIPAFYEQYF
12 | TRBJ1-6 | TRBV7-2 | TRBD1 | CASSATGVNLHF
13 | TRBJ1-4 | TRBV10-3 | NA | CAISSGINEKLFF
18 | TRBJ2-7 | TRBV19 | TRBD2 | CASSSGLAGGRSSYEQYF
15 | TRBJ1-3 | TRBV7-9 | NA | CASSATGPSGNTIYF
18 | TRBJ2-5 | TRBV24-1 | TRBD2 | CATSDLRPASGHVETQYF
15 | TRBJ2-5 | TRBV6-2/TRBV6-3 | TRBD2 | CASRGLVGRSETQYF
17 | TRBJ1-1 | TRBV5-1 | NA | CASSLGQGNFMNTEAFF
14 | TRBJ1-1 | TRBV7-9 | TRBD1 | CASSLQQGPTEAFF